The 27 T cell receptor beta chains below were found in one sample sequenced in a study of blood T cells in healthy people across ages. A J-beta primer mix and a sample-barcoded 5' primer were used in a second PCR of roughly 7 to 12 cycles. Each CDR3 protein gets one entry after TCRdb re-called the 5' RACE reads with MiXCR. In the table there are around 870,000 distinct CDR3 sequences, 29% of which are singletons. Sequencing used blood. Receptors were obtained from an elderly woman in good health.

The chain is built from TRBV6-1 and TRBJ2-1; D may be TRBD1 or TRBD2 (6 bases each). CDR1 is MNHNS and CDR2 is SASEGT in the germline V gene. Trimming cost V 10 bases and J 10 bases, with 23 bases left between them. The CDR3 totals 14 residues. CDR3 protein: CATRAGTGPGEQFF. The DNA of the CDR3 is TGTGCCACCAGGGCGGGAACAGGGCCCGGGGAGCAGTTCTTC.

Many counts were recorded for this clonotype. The chain employs TRBV7-2 and TRBJ2-5; 8 nucleotides agree with TRBD1. CDR1 and CDR2 (germline): SGHTA, FQGNSA. This CDR3 spans 14 amino acids. V lost 6 bases to trimming and J lost 5 bases; unmatched junction nucleotides: 8. CDR3 in DNA: TGTGCCAGCAGTAATACAGGGGGTCGGGAGACCCAGTACTTC. This codes for CASSNTGGRETQYF. The full variable domain, completed using reference TRBV7-2 and TRBJ2-5, is GAGVSQSPSNKVTEKGKDVELRCDPISGHTALYWYRQSLGQGLEFLIYFQGNSAPDKSGLPSDRFSAERTGGSVSTLTIQRTQQEDSAVYLCASSNTGGRETQYFGPGTRLLVL.

Notes on this clonotype: One junction end does not reproduce the germline sequence, and a read error may be involved. The rearrangement links TRBV6-2 or TRBV6-3 to TRBJ1-5; D ambiguous. Germline CDR1 MNHEY, CDR2 SVGEGT. The CDR3 sequence is 14 residues long. CDR3 in amino acids: CASSSYSSNQPRHF. For the CDR3, the DNA is TGTGCCAGCAGTTCGTACTCTAGCAATCAGCCCCGGCATTTT.

This chain joins TRBV12-3 or TRBV12-4 and TRBJ2-1; 12 bases fit TRBD1. J gave up 1 base and V 5 bases, and 12 bases lay outside the gene matches. The CDR3 sequence is 19 residues long. The CDR3 DNA is TGTGCCAGCAGTCCCGGTGGGACAGGGGGCATGTCGTCCTACAATGAGCAGTTCTTC. Translated: CASSPGGTGGMSSYNEQFF.

CDR3: CASSFSQGGNQPQYF. CDR3 sequence (DNA): TGTGCCAGCAGCTTCAGCCAGGGAGGGAATCAGCCCCAGTATTTT. This chain joins TRBV7-2 and TRBJ1-5; 7 bases line up with TRBD2. The end of the DNA aligns better with TRBJ2-3, so the J call may be wrong. The CDR3 has 15 residues. Per the germline V gene, CDR1 is SGHTA and CDR2 is FQGNSA.

Turning to this clonotype: The junction and the germline gene differ at one end; a read error may be behind it. The chain carries TRBV11-2 and TRBJ1-4, with TRBD1 identical over 7 bases. Looked up from germline, CDR1 is SGHAT and CDR2 is FQNNGV. This CDR3 region has 15 residues. CDR3: CASSLGQWTDEELFF. CDR3 coding DNA: TGTGCTAGCAGCCTGGGACAGTGGACGGATGAAGAACTGTTTTTT.

In this sample, this clonotype turned up many times. The rearrangement links TRBV5-6 to TRBJ1-1; possibly TRBD1 for D (5 bases). The CDR3 extends over 12 amino acids. The germline gives CDR1 SGHDT, CDR2 YYEEEE. The V end was cut by 3 bases, the J end by 12 bases, with 15 bases between. CDR3 coding DNA: TGTGCCAGCAGCTCACGCTCGGGACGAACTTTCTTT. This encodes CASSSRSGRTFF.

Points on this clonotype: Being one base from a much bigger clone, this may be a read error. The rearrangement joins TRBV7-7 to TRBJ2-7, with D maybe TRBD2 (6 bases). CDR1 and CDR2 (germline): SSHAT, FNYEAQ (reference sequence). This CDR3 comprises 14 residues. Trimming stripped 6 bases from V and 5 bases from J, with 17 bases between. The CDR3 nucleotides read TGTGCCAGCAGATTCACTAACGGGGGAGACGAGCAGTACTTC. Translated, it gives CASRFTNGGDEQYF.

This clonotype occurred a few times. This sequence joins TRBV6-2 or TRBV6-3 and TRBJ2-3; TRBD2 aligns across 7 bases. The V segment lost 2 bases and the J segment 1 base; nucleotides outside the gene matches: 15. The CDR3 has 19 residues. Germline CDR1 is MNHEY and CDR2 is SVGEGT. The CDR3 reads CASSYAPRGGAFGTDTQYF. The CDR3 coding sequence is TGTGCCAGCAGTTACGCACCCCGCGGGGGAGCTTTCGGCACAGATACGCAGTATTTT.

The V gene is TRBV16, the J gene TRBJ1-1; D is undetermined. V was pared by 2 bases and J by 1 base, with 14 bases between. The germline CDR1 and CDR2 sequences are KGHSY and FQNENV. CDR3 size: 16 residues. This CDR3 is CASSQRFPNENTEAFF. For the CDR3, the DNA is TGTGCCAGCAGCCAAAGATTCCCAAATGAGAACACTGAAGCTTTCTTT.

Of note for this clonotype: A much larger clone differs by one base, so this may be a read error. The V gene is TRBV27, the J gene TRBJ1-2; D might be TRBD1 (6 bases). In germline, CDR1 is MNHEY, CDR2 SMNVEV (reference sequence). V lost 9 bases, J lost 4 bases, and 18 bases lay in between. CDR3 length equals 14 residues. CDR3 sequence reads: CASRSQGIGYGYTF. DNA of the CDR3: TGTGCCAGTCGATCTCAGGGGATTGGCTATGGCTACACCTTC.

This chain uses TRBV28 with TRBJ1-4, with unresolved D. This CDR3 region has 13 residues. V lost 2 bases and J lost 8, with 9 bases in between. The germline CDR1 and CDR2 sequences are MDHEN and SYDVKM. DNA of the CDR3: TGTGCCAGCAGTTTAAAATTCAACGAAAAACTGTTTTTT. It specifies CASSLKFNEKLFF. The entire variable domain, with the rest obtained from reference TRBV28 and TRBJ1-4, is as follows: DVKVTQSSRYLVKRTGEKVFLECVQDMDHENMFWYRQDPGLGLRLIYFSYDVKMKEKGDIPEGYSVSREKKERFSLILESASTNQTSMYLCASSLKFNEKLFFGSGTQLSVL.

The chain is built from TRBV7-2 and TRBJ2-5; TRBD1 aligns across 9 bases. Matching the DNA end better, TRBJ2-7 makes the J call doubtful. CDR1 SGHTA and CDR2 FQGNSA come from the germline V gene. The CDR3 has 14 residues. In nucleotides, the CDR3 is TGTGCCAGCAGCCGGGACAGGGCAGACTACGAGCAGTACTTC. Protein: CASSRDRADYEQYF.

In this sample, this clonotype turned up many times. This sequence joins TRBV5-6 and TRBJ2-7; the D gene is possibly TRBD1 (6 bases). The germline V gene has CDR1 SGHDT and CDR2 YYEEEE. The CDR3 spans 15 residues. V was cut by 0 bases and J by 2 bases, with 12 bases left in between. In DNA, the CDR3 is TGTGCCAGCAGCTTGGGAGGGGGTGAAACCTACGAGCAGTACTTC. Its protein is CASSLGGGETYEQYF.

V gene TRBV12-1 combines with J gene TRBJ2-1. TRBV12-1 is listed as a pseudogene. The CDR3 extends over 16 amino acids. The CDR3 DNA sequence: TGTGCCAGCAGCCTTACAAGGCCAGGCTCCTACAATGAGCAGTTCTTC. It codes for CASSLTRPGSYNEQFF.

This clonotype was seen repeatedly, ten times or more. CDR3: CASSFLAPGSGANVLTF. The DNA for the CDR3 is TGCGCCAGCAGCTTCTTGGCCCCAGGGTCTGGGGCCAACGTCCTGACTTTC. The V call is TRBV5-1, the J call TRBJ2-6, with a tentative D call TRBD1 (5 bases). This CDR3 has 17 residues. Trimming pared 2 bases from V and 1 base from J, leaving 13 bases between. CDR1 and CDR2 (germline): SGHRS, YFSETQ.

The chain uses TRBV5-1 and TRBJ1-1, with D possibly matching TRBD1 (5 bases). CDR1 SGHRS and CDR2 YFSETQ come from the germline V gene. The V and J ends lost 1 base and 4 bases respectively, with 14 bases between them. The CDR3 has 15 amino acids. In DNA form, the CDR3 reads TGCGCCAGCAGCTTGTGGTCAGGGACCAGCACTGAAGCTTTCTTT. Its protein product is CASSLWSGTSTEAFF.

The V gene is TRBV20-1, the J gene TRBJ1-2; no clear D gene. Trimming removed 5 bases from V and 1 base from J, with 8 bases in between. The germline V gene encodes CDR1 DFQATT and CDR2 SNEGSKA (reference sequence). The CDR3 has 12 residues. The CDR3 sequence: CSASPDNYGYTF. The CDR3 nucleotides are TGCAGTGCTTCCCCAGATAACTATGGCTACACCTTC.

This clonotype has ten or more counts. This chain links TRBV15 with TRBJ1-1, with TRBD1 matching 8 bases. The V segment lost 0 bases and the J segment 8 bases; nucleotides outside the gene matches: 8. CDR3 length equals 15 residues. From germline, CDR1 is LNHNV and CDR2 YYDKDF (reference sequence). Here the CDR3 DNA reads TGTGCCACCAGCAGAGATCAGGGGGCTGGTGAAGAAGCTTTCTTT. Protein sequence: CATSRDQGAGEEAFF.

Points on this clonotype: Being one base from a much bigger clone, this may be a read error. The DNA of the CDR3 is TGTGCCAGCAGCAGAGCTAACCTGTCTAACTATGGCTACACCTTC. This translates into CASSRANLSNYGYTF. This chain connects TRBV7-2 to TRBJ1-2; D ambiguous. V lost 5 bases and J 0 bases, leaving 13 bases between the germline ends. In germline, CDR1 is SGHTA, CDR2 FQGNSA. The CDR3 contains 15 residues.

DNA of the CDR3: TGTGCCAGCTCGACGACAGGGGCAAGCGAAAAACTGTTTTTT. Encoded protein: CASSTTGASEKLFF. The rearrangement uses TRBV18 and TRBJ1-4; TRBD1 matches 8 bases. The CDR3 extends over 14 amino acids. The V gene end was trimmed by 6 bases and the J gene end by 8 bases; junction bases not matched to a gene: 8. Looked up from germline, CDR1 is KGHSH and CDR2 is LQKENI.

The rearrangement joins TRBV7-2 to TRBJ2-3; 12 bases fit TRBD2. The CDR3 contains 15 residues. The V gene's germline CDR1 is SGHTA and CDR2 FQGNSA. The trim removed 5 bases at V and 1 base at J, leaving 1 base unmatched. The CDR3: CASSPSGRGTDTQYF. For the CDR3, the DNA is TGTGCCAGCAGCCCTAGCGGGAGGGGCACAGATACGCAGTATTTT.

This clonotype was detected ten times or more. As DNA, the CDR3 is TGTGCCAGCAGCTTGGGAGGGTCTAGCGGGGGGGAAGAGACCCAGTACTTC. Its protein product is CASSLGGSSGGEETQYF. This chain uses TRBV5-5 with TRBJ2-5, with 12 bases fitting TRBD2. The J segment lost 3 bases and the V segment lost 0 bases, leaving 6 bases of the junction unmatched. The length of the CDR3 is 17 residues. Germline CDR1 SGHKS, CDR2 YYEKEE (reference sequence).

The sample holds many counts of this clonotype. The genes are TRBV6-6 and TRBJ1-6; D unclear. This CDR3 spans 12 amino acids. V lost 2 bases and J 10 bases, leaving 6 bases between the germline ends. Germline V gives CDR1 MNHNY, CDR2 SVGAGI (reference sequence). As DNA, the CDR3 is TGTGCCAGCAGTTACGGTCAGTCACCCCTCCACTTT. Translation gives CASSYGQSPLHF.

Comment on this clonotype: With a much larger clone just one base away, this may be a read error. The V call is TRBV7-9, the J call TRBJ2-1; 9 bases agree with TRBD1. The germline CDR1 and CDR2 sequences are SEHNR and FQNEAQ (reference sequence). This CDR3 is built from 11 residues. Trimming at V came to 8 bases and at J to 10 bases, leaving 3 bases not matched to a gene. CDR3 loop: CASCTGGEQFF. Written as DNA, the CDR3 is TGTGCCAGCTGTACAGGGGGCGAGCAGTTCTTC.

At least ten counts were recorded for this clonotype. V and J are TRBV7-2 and TRBJ2-1; the D gene is possibly TRBD2 (6 bases). There are 17 residues in the CDR3. Germline V gene data show CDR1 as SGHTA and CDR2 as FQGNSA. The V end lost 1 base, the J end lost 2 bases, and 15 bases lay between the germline ends. The CDR3: CASSLEGGLAAYNEQFF. The CDR3 DNA reads TGTGCCAGCAGCTTAGAGGGAGGCCTAGCAGCCTACAATGAGCAGTTCTTC.

About this clonotype itself: Given a much more abundant clone one base away, this may be a read error. The J gene is TRBJ2-1, the V gene TRBV4-1, with no clear D. The CDR3 consists of 15 residues. Germline V gene sequence: CDR1 MGHRA, CDR2 YSYEKL. Here the CDR3 reads CVSSLGGQVYNEQFF. The CDR3 coding sequence is TGCGTCAGCAGCCTTGGTGGGCAGGTCTACAATGAGCAGTTCTTC.